This T cell receptor beta chain emerged from a study of cytomegalovirus exposure and HLA in healthy donors. Germline assignment: CDR1 SGHVS and CDR2 FQNEAQ. Trimming removed 6 bases from V and 0 bases from J, with 18 bases in between. The CDR3 covers 17 residues. Using immunoSEQ multiplex PCR, the repertoire was profiled, and TCRdb retains in-frame clones only, with some absent. The sample lists 150,000 to 200,000 clones, about 80% occurring once. Study-wide results and limits: There were some public TCRs occurring in many donors, but most TCR sequences were rare.

For this clone: Its specificity is not known.

The specimen sequenced was PBMCs. The rearrangement joins TRBV7-8 to TRBJ1-5, with D maybe TRBD1 (5 bases). The sequence was obtained from a woman in her late teens or twenties in good health and CMV-seropositive. In DNA form, the CDR3 reads TGTGCCAGCAGGGCCTCAAAGACAGACCATAGCAATCAGCCCCAGCATTTT. This codes for CASRASKTDHSNQPQHF. The full variable domain, in which reference TRBV7-8 and TRBJ1-5 provide the parts outside the CDR3, is GAGVSQSPRYKVAKRGQDVALRCDPISGHVSLFWYQQALGQGPEFLTYFQNEAQLDKSGLPSDRFFAERPEGSVSTLKIQRTQQEDSAVYLCASRASKTDHSNQPQHFGDGTRLSIL.